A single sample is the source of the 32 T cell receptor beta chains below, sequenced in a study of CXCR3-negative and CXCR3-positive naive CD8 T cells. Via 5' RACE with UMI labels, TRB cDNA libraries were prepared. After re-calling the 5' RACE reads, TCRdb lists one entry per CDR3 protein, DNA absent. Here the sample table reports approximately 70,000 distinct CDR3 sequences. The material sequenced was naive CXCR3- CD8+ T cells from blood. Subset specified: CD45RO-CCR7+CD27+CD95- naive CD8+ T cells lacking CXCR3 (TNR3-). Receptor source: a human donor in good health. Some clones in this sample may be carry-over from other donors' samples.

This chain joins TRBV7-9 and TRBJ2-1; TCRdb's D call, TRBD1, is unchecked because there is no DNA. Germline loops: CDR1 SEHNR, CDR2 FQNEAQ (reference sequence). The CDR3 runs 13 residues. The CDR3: CASSFPPSREQFF.

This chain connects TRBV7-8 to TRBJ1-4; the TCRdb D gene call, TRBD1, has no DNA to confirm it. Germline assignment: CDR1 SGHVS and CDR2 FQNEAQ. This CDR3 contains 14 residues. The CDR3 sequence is CASSTRQEGEKLFF.

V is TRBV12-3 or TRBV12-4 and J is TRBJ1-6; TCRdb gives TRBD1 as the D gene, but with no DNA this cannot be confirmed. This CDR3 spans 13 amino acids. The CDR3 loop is CASSLVGDSPLHF.

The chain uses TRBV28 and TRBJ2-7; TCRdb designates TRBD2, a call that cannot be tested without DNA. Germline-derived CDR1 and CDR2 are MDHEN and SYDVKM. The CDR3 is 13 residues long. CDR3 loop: CASTPGLADEQYF.

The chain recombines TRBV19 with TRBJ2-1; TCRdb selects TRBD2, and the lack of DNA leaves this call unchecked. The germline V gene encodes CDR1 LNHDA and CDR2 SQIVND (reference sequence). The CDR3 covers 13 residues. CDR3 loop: CASSIGRANEQFF.

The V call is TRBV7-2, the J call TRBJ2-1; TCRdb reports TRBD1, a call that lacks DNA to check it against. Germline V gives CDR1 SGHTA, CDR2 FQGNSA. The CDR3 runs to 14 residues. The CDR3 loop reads CASSRGQSSGEQFF.

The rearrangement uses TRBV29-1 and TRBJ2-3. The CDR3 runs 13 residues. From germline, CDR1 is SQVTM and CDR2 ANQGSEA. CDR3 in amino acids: CSVDPAFSDTQYF.

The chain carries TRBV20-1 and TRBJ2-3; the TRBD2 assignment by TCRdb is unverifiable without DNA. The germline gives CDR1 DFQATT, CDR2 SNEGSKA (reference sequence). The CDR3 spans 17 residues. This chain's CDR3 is CSARVIAGAGRADTQYF.

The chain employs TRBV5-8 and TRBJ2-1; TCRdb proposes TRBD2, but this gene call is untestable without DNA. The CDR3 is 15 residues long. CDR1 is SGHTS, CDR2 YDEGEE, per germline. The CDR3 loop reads CASSLGTSGDNEQFF.

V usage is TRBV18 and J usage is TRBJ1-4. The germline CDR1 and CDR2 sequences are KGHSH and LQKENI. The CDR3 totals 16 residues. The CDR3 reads CASSEVRRATNEKLFF.

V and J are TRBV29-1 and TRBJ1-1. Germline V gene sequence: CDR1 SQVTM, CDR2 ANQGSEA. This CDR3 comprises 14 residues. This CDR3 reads CSVEDPLGTTEAFF.

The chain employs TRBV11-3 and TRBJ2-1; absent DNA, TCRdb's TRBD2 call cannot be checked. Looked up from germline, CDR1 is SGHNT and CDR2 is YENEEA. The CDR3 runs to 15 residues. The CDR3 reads CASSPGLAGANEQFF.

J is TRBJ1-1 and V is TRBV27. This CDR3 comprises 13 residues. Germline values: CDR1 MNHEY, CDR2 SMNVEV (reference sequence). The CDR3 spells CASSFLLGTEAFF.

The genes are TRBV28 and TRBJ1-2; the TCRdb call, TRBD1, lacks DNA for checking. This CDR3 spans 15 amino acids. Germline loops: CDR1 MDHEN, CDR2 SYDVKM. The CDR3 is CASTETGGLYYGYTF.

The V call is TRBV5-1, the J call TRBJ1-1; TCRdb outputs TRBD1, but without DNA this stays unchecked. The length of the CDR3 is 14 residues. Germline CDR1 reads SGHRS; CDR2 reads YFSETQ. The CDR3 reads CASSLGQVPEGAFF.

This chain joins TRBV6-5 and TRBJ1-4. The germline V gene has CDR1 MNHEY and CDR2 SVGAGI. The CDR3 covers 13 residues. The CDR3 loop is CASSWTANEKLFF.

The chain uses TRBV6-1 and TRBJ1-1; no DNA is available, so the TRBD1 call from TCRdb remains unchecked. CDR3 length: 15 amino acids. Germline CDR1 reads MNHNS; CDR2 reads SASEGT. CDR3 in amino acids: CASSEAKGLDTEAFF.

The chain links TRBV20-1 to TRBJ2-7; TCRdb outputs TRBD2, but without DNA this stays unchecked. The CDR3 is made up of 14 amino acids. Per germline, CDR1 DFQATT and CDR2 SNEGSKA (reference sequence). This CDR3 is CSARGLAGLYEQYF.

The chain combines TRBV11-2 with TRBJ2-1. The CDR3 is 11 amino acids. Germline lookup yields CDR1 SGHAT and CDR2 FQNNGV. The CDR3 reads CASSRGNEQFF.

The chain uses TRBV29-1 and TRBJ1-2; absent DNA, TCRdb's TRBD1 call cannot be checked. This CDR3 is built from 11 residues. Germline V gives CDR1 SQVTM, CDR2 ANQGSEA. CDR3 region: CSVDSSRGYTF.

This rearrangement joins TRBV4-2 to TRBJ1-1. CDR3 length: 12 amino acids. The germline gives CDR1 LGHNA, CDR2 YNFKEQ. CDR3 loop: CASSPVNTEAFF.

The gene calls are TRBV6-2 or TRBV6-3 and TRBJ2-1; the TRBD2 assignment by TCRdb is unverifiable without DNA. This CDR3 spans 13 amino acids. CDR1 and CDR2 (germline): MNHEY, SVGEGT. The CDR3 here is CASSYDLVDKQFF.

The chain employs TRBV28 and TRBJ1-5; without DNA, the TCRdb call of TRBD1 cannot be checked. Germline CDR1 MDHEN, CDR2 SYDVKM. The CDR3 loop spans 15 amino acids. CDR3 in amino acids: CASSLIRGTQGPQHF. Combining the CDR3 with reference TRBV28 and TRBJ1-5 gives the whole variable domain DVKVTQSSRYLVKRTGEKVFLECVQDMDHENMFWYRQDPGLGLRLIYFSYDVKMKEKGDIPEGYSVSREKKERFSLILESASTNQTSMYLCASSLIRGTQGPQHFGDGTRLSIL.

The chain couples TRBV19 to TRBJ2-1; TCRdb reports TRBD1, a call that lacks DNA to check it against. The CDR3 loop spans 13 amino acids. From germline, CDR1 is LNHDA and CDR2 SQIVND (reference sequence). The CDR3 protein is CASTEQGQDEQFF.

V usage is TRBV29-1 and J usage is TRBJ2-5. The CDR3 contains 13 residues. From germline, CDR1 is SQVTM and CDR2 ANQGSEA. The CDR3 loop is CSVEMGNQETQYF.

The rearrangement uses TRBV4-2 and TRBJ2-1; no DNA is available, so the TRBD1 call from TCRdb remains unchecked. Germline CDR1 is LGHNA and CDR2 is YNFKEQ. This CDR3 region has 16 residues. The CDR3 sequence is CASSPHPGSSYNEQLF.

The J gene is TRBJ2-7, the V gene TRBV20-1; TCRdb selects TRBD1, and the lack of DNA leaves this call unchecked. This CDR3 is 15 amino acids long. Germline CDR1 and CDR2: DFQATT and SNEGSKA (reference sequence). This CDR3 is CSARVRDRSSYEQYF.

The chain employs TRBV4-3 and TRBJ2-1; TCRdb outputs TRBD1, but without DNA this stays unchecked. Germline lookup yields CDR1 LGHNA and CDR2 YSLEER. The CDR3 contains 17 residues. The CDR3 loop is CASSQGRRESAYNEQFF.

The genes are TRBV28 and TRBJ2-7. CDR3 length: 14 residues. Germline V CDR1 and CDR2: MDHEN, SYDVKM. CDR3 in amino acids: CASSLYTDSYEQYF.

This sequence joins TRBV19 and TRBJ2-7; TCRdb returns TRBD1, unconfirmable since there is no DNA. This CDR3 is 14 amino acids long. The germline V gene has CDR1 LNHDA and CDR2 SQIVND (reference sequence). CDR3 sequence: CASRTGPLSYEQYF.

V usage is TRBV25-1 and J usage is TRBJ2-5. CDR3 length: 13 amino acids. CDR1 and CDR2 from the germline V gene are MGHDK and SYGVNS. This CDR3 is CASSLGIRETQYF. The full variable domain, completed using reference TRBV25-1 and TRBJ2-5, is EADIYQTPRYLVIGTGKKITLECSQTMGHDKMYWYQQDPGMELHLIHYSYGVNSTEKGDLSSESTVSRIRTEHFPLTLESARPSHTSQYLCASSLGIRETQYFGPGTRLLVL.

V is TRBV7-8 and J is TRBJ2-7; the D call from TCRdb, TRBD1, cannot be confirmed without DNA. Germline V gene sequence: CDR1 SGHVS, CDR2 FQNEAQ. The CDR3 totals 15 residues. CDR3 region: CASSLVLGTLYEQYF.